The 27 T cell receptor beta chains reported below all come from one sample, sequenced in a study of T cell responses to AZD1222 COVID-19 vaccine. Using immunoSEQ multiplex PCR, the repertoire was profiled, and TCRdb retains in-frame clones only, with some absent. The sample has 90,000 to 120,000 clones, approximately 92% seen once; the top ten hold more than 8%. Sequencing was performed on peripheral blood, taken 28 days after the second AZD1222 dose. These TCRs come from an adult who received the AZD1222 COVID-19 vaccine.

The CDR3 nucleotides are TGTGCCAGCAGCTTATCTGAGGTTACCTACAATGAGCAGTTCTTC. As protein: CASSLSEVTYNEQFF. The chain has TRBV7-9 and TRBJ2-1; no reliable D call. CDR3 length equals 15 residues. Between the trimmed V and J ends, which lost 2 bases and 2 bases, there was a span of 10 bases. Germline assignment: CDR1 SEHNR and CDR2 FQNEAQ (reference sequence).

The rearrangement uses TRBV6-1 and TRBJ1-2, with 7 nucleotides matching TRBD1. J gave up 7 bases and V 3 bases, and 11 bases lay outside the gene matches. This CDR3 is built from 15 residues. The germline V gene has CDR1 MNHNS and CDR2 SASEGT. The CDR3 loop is CASSEQQGIRLGYTF. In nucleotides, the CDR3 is TGTGCCAGCAGTGAGCAACAGGGGATCCGTCTTGGCTACACCTTC.

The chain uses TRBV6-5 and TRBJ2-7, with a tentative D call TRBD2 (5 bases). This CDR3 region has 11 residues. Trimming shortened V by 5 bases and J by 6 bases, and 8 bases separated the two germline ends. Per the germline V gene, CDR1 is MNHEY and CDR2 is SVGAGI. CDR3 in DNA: TGTGCCAGCAGTCGCGGGCCCGAGCAGTACTTC. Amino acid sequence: CASSRGPEQYF.

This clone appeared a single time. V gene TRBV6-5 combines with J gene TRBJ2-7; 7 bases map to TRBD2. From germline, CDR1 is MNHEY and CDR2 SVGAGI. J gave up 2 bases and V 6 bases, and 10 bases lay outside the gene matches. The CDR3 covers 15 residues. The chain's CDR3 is CASRAYGGGTYEQYF. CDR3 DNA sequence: TGTGCCAGCAGAGCCTATGGGGGGGGTACCTACGAGCAGTACTTC.

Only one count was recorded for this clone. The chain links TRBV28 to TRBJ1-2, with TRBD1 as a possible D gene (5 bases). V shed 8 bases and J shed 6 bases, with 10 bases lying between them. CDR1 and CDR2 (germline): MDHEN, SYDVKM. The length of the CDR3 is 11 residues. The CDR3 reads CASQGLDGYTF. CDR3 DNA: TGTGCCAGCCAGGGACTGGATGGCTACACCTTC.

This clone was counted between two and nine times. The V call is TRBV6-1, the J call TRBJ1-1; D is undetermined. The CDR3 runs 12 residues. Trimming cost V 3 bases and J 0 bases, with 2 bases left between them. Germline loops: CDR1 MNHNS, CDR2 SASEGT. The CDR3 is CASSEVNTEAFF. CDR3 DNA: TGTGCCAGCAGTGAGGTGAACACTGAAGCTTTCTTT.

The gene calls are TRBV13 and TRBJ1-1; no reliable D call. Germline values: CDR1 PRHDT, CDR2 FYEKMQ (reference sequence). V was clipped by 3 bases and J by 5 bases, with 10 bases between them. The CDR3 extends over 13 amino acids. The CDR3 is CASSLEKGTEAFF. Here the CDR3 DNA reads TGTGCCAGCAGCTTGGAAAAGGGAACTGAAGCTTTCTTT.

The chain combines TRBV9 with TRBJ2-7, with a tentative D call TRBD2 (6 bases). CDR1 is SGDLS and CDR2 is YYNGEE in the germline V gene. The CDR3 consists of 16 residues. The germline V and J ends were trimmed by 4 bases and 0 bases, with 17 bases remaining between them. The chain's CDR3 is CASSPRMLAYSYEQYF. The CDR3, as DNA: TGTGCCAGCAGCCCCCGGATGCTAGCGTACTCCTACGAGCAGTACTTC.

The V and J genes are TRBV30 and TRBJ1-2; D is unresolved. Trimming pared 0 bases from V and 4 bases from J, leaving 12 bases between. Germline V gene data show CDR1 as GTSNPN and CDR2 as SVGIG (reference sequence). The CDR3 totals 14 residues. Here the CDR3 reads CAWSVGSSFYGYTF. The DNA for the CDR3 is TGTGCCTGGAGTGTAGGCAGCTCTTTCTATGGCTACACCTTC.

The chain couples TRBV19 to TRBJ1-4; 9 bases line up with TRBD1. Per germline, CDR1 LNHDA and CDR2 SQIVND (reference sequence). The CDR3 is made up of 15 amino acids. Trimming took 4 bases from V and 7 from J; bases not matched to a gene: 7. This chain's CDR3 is CASSTQQGAGEKLFF. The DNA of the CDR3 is TGTGCCAGTAGTACTCAACAGGGGGCAGGTGAAAAACTGTTTTTT.

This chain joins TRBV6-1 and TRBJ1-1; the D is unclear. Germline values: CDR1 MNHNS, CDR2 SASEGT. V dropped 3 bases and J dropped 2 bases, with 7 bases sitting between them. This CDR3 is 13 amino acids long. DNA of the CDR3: TGTGCCAGCAGTGAGCTGGTCAACACTGAAGCTTTCTTT. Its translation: CASSELVNTEAFF.

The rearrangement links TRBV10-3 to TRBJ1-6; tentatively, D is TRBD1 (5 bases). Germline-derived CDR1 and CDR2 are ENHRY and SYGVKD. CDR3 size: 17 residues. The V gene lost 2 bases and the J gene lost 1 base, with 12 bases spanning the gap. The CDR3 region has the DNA TGTGCCATCAGTGAGGCCCCAGGGTCATCCTATAATTCACCCCTCCACTTT. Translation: CAISEAPGSSYNSPLHF.

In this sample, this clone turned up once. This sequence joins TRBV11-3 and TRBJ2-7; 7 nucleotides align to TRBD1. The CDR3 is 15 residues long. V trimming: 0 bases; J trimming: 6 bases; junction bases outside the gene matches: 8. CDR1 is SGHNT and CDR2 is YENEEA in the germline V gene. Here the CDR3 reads CASSLDSVQGSEQYF. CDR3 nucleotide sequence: TGTGCCAGCAGCTTAGACTCCGTACAGGGGAGCGAGCAGTACTTC.

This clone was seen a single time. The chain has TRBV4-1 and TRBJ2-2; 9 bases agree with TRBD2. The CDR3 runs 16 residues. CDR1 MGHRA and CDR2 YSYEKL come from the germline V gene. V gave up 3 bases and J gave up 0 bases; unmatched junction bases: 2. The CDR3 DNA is TGCGCCAGCAGCCAGCGGGGGGGCTCGAACACCGGGGAGCTGTTTTTT. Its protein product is CASSQRGGSNTGELFF.

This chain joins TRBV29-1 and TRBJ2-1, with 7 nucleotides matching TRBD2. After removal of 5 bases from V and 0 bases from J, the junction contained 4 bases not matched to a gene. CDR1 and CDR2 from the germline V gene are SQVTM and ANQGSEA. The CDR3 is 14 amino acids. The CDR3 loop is CSVFLADSYNEQFF. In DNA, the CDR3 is TGCAGCGTTTTCCTAGCGGACTCCTACAATGAGCAGTTCTTC.

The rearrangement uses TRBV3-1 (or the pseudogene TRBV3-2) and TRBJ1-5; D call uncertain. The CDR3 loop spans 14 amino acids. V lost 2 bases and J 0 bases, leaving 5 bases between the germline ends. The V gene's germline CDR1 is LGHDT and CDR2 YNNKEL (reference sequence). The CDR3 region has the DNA TGTGCCAGCAGCCAAACCCATAGCAATCAGCCCCAGCATTTT. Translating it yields CASSQTHSNQPQHF.

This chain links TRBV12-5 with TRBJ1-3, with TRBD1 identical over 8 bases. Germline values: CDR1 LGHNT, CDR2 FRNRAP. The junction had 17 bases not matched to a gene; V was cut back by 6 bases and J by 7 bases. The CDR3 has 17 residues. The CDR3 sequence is CASGRTSGQGRINTIYF. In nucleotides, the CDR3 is TGTGCTAGTGGCCGTACTTCCGGACAGGGTCGTATTAACACCATATATTTT.

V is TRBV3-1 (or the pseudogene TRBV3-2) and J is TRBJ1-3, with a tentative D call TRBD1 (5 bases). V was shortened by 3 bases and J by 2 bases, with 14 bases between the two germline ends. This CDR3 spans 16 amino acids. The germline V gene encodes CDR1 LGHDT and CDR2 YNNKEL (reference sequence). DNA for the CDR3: TGTGCCAGCAGCCAGGGCCAGGGTTCAGCTGGAAACACCATATATTTT. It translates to CASSQGQGSAGNTIYF.

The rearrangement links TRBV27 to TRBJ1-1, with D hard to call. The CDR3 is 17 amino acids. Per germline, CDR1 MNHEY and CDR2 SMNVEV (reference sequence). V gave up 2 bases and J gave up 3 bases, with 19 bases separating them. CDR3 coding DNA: TGTGCCAGCAGTTTACTCCCCCTGACGCGGATGGACACTGAAGCTTTCTTT. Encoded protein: CASSLLPLTRMDTEAFF.

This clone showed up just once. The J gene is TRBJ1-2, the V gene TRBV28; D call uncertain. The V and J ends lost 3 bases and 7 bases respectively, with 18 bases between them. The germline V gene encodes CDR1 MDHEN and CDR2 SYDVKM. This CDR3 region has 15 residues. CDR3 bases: TGTGCCAGCAGTTTCTTTTCCCGAAGAATGGTTGGCTACACCTTC. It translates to CASSFFSRRMVGYTF.

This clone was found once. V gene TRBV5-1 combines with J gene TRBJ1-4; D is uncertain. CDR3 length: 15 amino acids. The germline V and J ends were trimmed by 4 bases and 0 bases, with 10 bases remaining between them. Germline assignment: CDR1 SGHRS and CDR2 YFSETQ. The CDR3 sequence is CASSEDASTNEKLFF. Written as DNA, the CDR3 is TGCGCCAGCAGCGAAGACGCCTCAACTAATGAAAAACTGTTTTTT.

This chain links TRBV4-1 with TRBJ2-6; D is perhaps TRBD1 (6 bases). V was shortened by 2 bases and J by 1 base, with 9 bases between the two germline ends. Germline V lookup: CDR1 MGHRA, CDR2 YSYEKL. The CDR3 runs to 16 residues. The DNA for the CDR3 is TGCGCCAGCAGCCAACTACAGGGTTCTGGGGCCAACGTCCTGACTTTC. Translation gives CASSQLQGSGANVLTF.

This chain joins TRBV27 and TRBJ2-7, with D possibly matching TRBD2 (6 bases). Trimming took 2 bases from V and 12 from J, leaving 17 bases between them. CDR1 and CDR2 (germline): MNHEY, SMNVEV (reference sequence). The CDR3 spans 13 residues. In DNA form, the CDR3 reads TGTGCCAGCAGTTTAAGCCGGGACTCCGGGCGGTACTTC. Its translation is CASSLSRDSGRYF.

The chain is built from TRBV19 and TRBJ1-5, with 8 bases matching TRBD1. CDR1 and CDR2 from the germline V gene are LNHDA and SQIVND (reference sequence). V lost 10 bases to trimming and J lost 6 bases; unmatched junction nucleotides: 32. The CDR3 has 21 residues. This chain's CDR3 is CAIFIDLPRQGMSRTGQPQHF. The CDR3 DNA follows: TGTGCCATTTTTATAGATTTACCACGACAGGGGATGTCGAGGACGGGTCAGCCCCAGCATTTT.

As DNA, the CDR3 is TGTGCCAGCAGCTCCACAGGGAGAGTTGGGAACACTGAAGCTTTCTTT. This translates into CASSSTGRVGNTEAFF. This chain joins TRBV7-2 and TRBJ1-1; D might be TRBD1 (6 bases). Germline V gene lookup returns CDR1 SGHTA and CDR2 FQGNSA. Deletions cut 4 bases from V and 1 base from J, with 16 bases between. The CDR3 totals 16 residues.

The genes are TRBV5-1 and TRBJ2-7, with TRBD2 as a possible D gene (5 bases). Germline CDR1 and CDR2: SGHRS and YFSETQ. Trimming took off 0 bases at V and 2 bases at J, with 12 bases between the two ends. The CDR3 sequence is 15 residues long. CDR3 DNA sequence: TGCGCCAGCAGCTTGGCGGCGAGCGGTCCCTACGAGCAGTACTTC. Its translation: CASSLAASGPYEQYF.

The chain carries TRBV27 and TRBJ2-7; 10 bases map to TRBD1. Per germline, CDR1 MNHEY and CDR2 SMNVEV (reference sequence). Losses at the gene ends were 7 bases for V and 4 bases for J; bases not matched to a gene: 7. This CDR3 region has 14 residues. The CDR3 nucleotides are TGTGCCAGCAAGCAAGGACAGGGGGGGTACGAGCAGTACTTC. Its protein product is CASKQGQGGYEQYF.